This TCR beta chain is from a study of blood T cell repertoires in COVID-19 (dated by TCRdb to the early 2020s). About the full investigation: Samples from collaborators originated in the United States, Italy and Spain and spanned both the acute and convalescent phases of COVID-19. A freely available public database, intended as a resource for researchers studying the immune response to SARS-CoV-2, is where the repertoires were released. The sample metadata nearly always contained a de-identified subject ID, COVID-19 status, age in years and sex. The dataset comprised deeply sampled blood TCRbeta repertoires from subjects exposed to, actively infected with, or recovered from COVID-19. Samples were obtained from the ongoing ImmuneRACE study (first 160 participants) and from 1,254 subjects provided by 6 global collaborators. The prospective study material was composed of cDNA or gDNA derived from T cells, B-cell-depleted T cells, or PBMCs. HLA class I and class II types, where available, came from metadata supplied by the sample provider rather than from assay-based typing.

This clone appeared a few times. The clone's antigen remains unknown. There are no base qualities to consult, and no much larger clone falls within one base. The investigation overall reported the following: The quantity of clinical and demographic metadata differed by source and by participant and was supplied without curation.

Collaborating institutions collected whole blood in K2EDTA tubes following their own protocols. Collaborator samples were shipped for TCRbeta analysis as frozen whole blood, isolated PBMCs, or DNA extracted from either sample type. TCRbeta CDR3 regions were amplified from genomic DNA using the immunoSEQ Assay, a bias-controlled multiplex PCR. The paper's processing steps were these. Within the assay, amplification of reference gene primers was used to estimate how many nucleated cells each sample contained. To quantify the absolute abundance of each unique TCRbeta CDR3 rearrangement, sequence reads were collapsed and filtered. For each sample, productive Simpson clonality was calculated as the square root of Simpson's diversity index over productive rearrangements. TCRdb limited this immuneACCESS table to in-frame rearrangements with V and J called. A share of clones is missing; checked studies link under half to unresolved V genes, and the rest is unexplained. D and trimming were read from the DNA, whereas the V and J calls and clone size are those reported in that table. This sample is represented by over 120,000 clones; about nine tenths of them were singletons. The ten top clones hold roughly 1.6% of the sample.

This TCR was recovered from a human donor in a cohort sampled during active COVID-19. The sample comprised peripheral blood.

The nucleotides are TGCGCCAGCAGCTCGGGACTAGCGCGGGAGACCCAGTACTTC. It is translated as CASSSGLARETQYF. The sequence links TRBV5-1 to TRBJ2-5, and TRBD2 matches 10 of the central bases. The V end gives up 3 bases and the J end 5 bases, leaving 4 bases in the junction not matched to a gene. Measured from the cysteine to the phenylalanine, the CDR3 is 14 residues long. Here the CDR3 DNA is all that survives: 42 bases in frame from base 1. CDR1 and CDR2 (SGHRS, YFSETQ) derive from the germline V gene.